This T cell receptor beta chain was recovered during a study of blood T cell repertoires in COVID-19. Background on the study: Material from acute and convalescent COVID-19 was sourced from the United States, Italy and Spain. PBMCs, B-cell-depleted T cells, or T cells were the source of the cDNA or gDNA that made up the material.

Original processing methods: From reference gene primer amplification, estimates of nucleated cell counts were derived. This table comes from immunoSEQ multiplex PCR, and its TCRdb copy is limited to in-frame clones, with some not included. D and trimming were read from the DNA, whereas the V and J calls and clone size are those reported in that table. Of 80,000 to 100,000 clones listed, over 70% are singletons. Germline trimming cut 1 base from V and 2 bases from J; bases unmatched to any gene: 8. The CDR3 spans 17 residues. The germline CDR1 and CDR2 sequences are SGDLS and YYNGEE. This chain uses TRBV9 with TRBJ2-3, with 9 bases aligning to TRBD2. The source of this sequence is a man in his fifties who had recovered from COVID-19. The sample taken for sequencing was peripheral blood. The DNA of the CDR3 is TGTGCCAGCAGCGTAAACGAGCTAGCGGGAAACACAGATACGCAGTATTTT. Translating gives CASSVNELAGNTDTQYF.